This T cell receptor (beta chain) emerged from a study of identical twins. In its sample, this clonotype was seen a few times. The CDR3 runs to 12 residues. Trimming took off 11 bases at V and 4 bases at J, with 14 bases between the two ends. CDR1 and CDR2 (germline): SGHTA, FQGNSA. MiXCR, applied by TCRdb to the 5' RACE reads, yields one record per CDR3 protein. The sample holds some 600,000 distinct CDR3 sequences, around 7.4% seen once. These data also formed part of another study, on yellow fever vaccine responses in identical twins. That study adds: In identical twins, vaccine T cell responses appeared partly shared and partly individual.

This sequence was found in a woman under 30 in good health. The chain couples TRBV7-2 to TRBJ2-5, with D maybe TRBD1 (5 bases). Sequenced: PBMCs. This chain's CDR3 is CASHLGAETQYF. CDR3 sequence (DNA): TGTGCCTCGCACCTTGGGGCAGAGACCCAGTACTTC.